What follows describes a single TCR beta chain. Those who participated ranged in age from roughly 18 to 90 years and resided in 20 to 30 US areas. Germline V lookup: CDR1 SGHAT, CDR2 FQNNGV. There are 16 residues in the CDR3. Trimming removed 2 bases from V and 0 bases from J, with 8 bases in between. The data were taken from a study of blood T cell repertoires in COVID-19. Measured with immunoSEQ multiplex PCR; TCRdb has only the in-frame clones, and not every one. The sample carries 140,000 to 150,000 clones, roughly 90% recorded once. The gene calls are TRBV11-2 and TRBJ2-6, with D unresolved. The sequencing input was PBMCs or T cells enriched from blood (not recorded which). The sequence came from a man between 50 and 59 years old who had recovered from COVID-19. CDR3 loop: CASSLLPSSGANVLTF. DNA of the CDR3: TGTGCCAGCAGCTTACTCCCGTCCTCTGGGGCCAACGTCCTGACTTTC.